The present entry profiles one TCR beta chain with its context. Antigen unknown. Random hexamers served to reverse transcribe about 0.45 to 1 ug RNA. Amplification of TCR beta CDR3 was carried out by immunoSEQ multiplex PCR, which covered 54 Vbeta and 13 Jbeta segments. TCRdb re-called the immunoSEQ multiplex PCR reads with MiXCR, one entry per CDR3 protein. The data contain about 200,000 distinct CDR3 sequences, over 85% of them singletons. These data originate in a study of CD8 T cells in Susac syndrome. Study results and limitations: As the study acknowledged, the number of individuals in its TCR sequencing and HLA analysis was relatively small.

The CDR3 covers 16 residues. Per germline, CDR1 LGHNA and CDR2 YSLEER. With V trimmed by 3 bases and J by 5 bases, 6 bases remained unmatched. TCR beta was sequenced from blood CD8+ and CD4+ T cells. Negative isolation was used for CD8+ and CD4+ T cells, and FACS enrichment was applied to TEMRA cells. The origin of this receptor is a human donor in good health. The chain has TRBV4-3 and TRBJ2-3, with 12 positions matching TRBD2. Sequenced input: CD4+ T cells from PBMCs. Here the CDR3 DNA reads TGCGCCAGCAGCCAGGGGACTAGCGGGCGTATAGATACGCAGTATTTT. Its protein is CASSQGTSGRIDTQYF.